What follows are 26 T cell receptor beta chains derived from one specimen sequenced in a study of vaccination and CD4 T cells after COVID-19 (dated by TCRdb to the early 2020s). The intended sense of this specimen's treatment or condition label: approximately nine-day PBMC culture with coronavirus spike peptide pools or control peptides (ViraFEST assay). The library was produced with PCR. Sequencing was carried out with an Illumina iSeq 100. DNA from cultured CD4+ T cells was subjected to TCR sequencing with the Oncomine TCR Beta short-read assay at the Johns Hopkins FTIC core. Using fastp at Q25 and MiXCR, TCRdb reprocessed the public reads and kept productive beta chains. Each record represents a unique CDR3 protein, reported with the most common genes and DNA among its rows. This sample gives more than 7,500 distinct CDR3 sequences in total; 50% to 65% of them show up just once. Around 7.6% of the sample belongs to the ten largest clones.

Their antigens remain unidentified. Sequencing was carried out using CD4+ T cells from blood, cultured in vitro. The source of these receptors is a human donor who had recovered from COVID-19.

This clonotype was seen a few times. The chain couples TRBV19 to TRBJ1-5; D call uncertain. The ends were cut back, 7 bases at V and 0 bases at J, with 13 bases in the middle. Germline V gene data show CDR1 as LNHDA and CDR2 as SQIVND (reference sequence). The CDR3 contains 15 residues. The DNA for the CDR3 is TGTGCCAGTACCCAGACGGGCTATAGCAATCAGCCCCAGCATTTT. Translated, it gives CASTQTGYSNQPQHF.

The chain carries TRBV30 and TRBJ1-5, with 8 bases fitting TRBD1. V shed 0 bases and J 6 bases; nucleotides not matched to a gene: 1. The CDR3 contains 13 residues. Germline V gene sequence: CDR1 GTSNPN, CDR2 SVGIG (reference sequence). Here the CDR3 reads CAWSVDRAQPQHF. For the CDR3, the DNA is TGTGCCTGGAGTGTGGACAGGGCTCAGCCCCAGCATTTT.

The chain uses TRBV18 and TRBJ1-5, with D unclear. This CDR3 has 16 amino acids. V lost 1 base and J 3 bases, leaving 13 bases between the germline ends. In germline, CDR1 is KGHSH, CDR2 LQKENI. The CDR3 region has the DNA TGTGCCAGCTCACCACAGGCGGGGAGTTCCAATCAGCCCCAGCATTTT. Amino acids: CASSPQAGSSNQPQHF. Variable domain in full (rest from reference TRBV18 and TRBJ1-5): NAGVMQNPRHLVRRRGQEARLRCSPMKGHSHVYWYRQLPEEGLKFMVYLQKENIIDESGMPKERFSAEFPKEGPSILRIQQVVRGDSAAYFCASSPQAGSSNQPQHFGDGTRLSIL.

V is TRBV7-2 and J is TRBJ1-2; 9 bases are a match to TRBD1. Trimming cost V 3 bases and J 8 bases; bases outside gene matches: 4. The CDR3 loop spans 13 amino acids. Germline CDR1 and CDR2: SGHTA and FQGNSA. CDR3 loop: CASSLGQGDGYTF. For the CDR3, the DNA is TGTGCCAGCAGCTTGGGACAGGGAGACGGCTACACCTTC. Combining the CDR3 with reference TRBV7-2 and TRBJ1-2 gives the whole variable domain GAGVSQSPSNKVTEKGKDVELRCDPISGHTALYWYRQSLGQGLEFLIYFQGNSAPDKSGLPSDRFSAERTGGSVSTLTIQRTQQEDSAVYLCASSLGQGDGYTFGSGTRLTVV.

CDR3 DNA sequence: TGCAGTGCTAGGAGGGACAGGGTGCGAGTTGAAGCTTTCTTT. Translated: CSARRDRVRVEAFF. This rearrangement joins TRBV20-1 to TRBJ1-1, with 9 bases aligning to TRBD1. This CDR3 region has 14 residues. V was pared by 3 bases and J by 7 bases, with 9 bases of the junction left unmatched. Per germline, CDR1 DFQATT and CDR2 SNEGSKA (reference sequence).

This clonotype was observed once. The chain combines TRBV6-4 with TRBJ2-3; possibly TRBD1 for D (5 bases). Looked up from germline, CDR1 is MRHNA and CDR2 is SNTAGT. Trimming took 5 bases from V and 4 from J, leaving 13 bases between them. The CDR3 runs to 14 residues. CDR3 loop: CASSPDGAADTQYF. The CDR3, as DNA: TGTGCCAGCAGTCCCGATGGGGCGGCAGATACGCAGTATTTT.

The chain is built from TRBV2 and TRBJ1-3; D is unresolved. Per germline, CDR1 SNHLY and CDR2 FYNNEI. CDR3 length: 14 amino acids. Between the trimmed V and J ends, which lost 3 bases and 3 bases, there was a span of 9 bases. The CDR3 here is CASSEGGIGNTIYF. CDR3 coding DNA: TGTGCCAGCAGTGAGGGAGGGATTGGAAACACCATATATTTT.

The chain combines TRBV27 with TRBJ2-3; 10 bases map to TRBD2. Trimming took 6 bases from V and 8 from J; bases not matched to a gene: 14. Germline values: CDR1 MNHEY, CDR2 SMNVEV (reference sequence). The CDR3 runs 16 residues. The CDR3 DNA reads as TGTGCCAGCAGAGCCGGGCGTAGCGGGGGGACCGCTACGCAGTATTTT. It yields the protein CASRAGRSGGTATQYF.

This clonotype appeared a single time. The CDR3 loop is CASSLLGQGRIGRNTEAFF. The CDR3 DNA is TGTGCCAGCAGCTTACTCGGACAGGGAAGGATTGGGCGGAACACTGAAGCTTTCTTT. This chain links TRBV7-9 with TRBJ1-1; 8 positions agree with TRBD1. J gave up 1 base and V 2 bases, and 15 bases lay outside the gene matches. Germline CDR1 is SEHNR and CDR2 is FQNEAQ (reference sequence). The CDR3 spans 19 residues.

With respect to this clonotype: The junction shows a germline mismatch at one end, possibly a read error. The chain carries TRBV29-1 and TRBJ1-2; 8 positions agree with TRBD1. The length of the CDR3 is 12 residues. Germline CDR1 and CDR2: SQVTM and ANQGSEA. DNA of the CDR3: TGCAGCGTGGAAGGACAGGGAGTGGGCTACACCTTC. Protein: CSVEGQGVGYTF.

J is TRBJ2-3 and V is TRBV6-1; 8 bases fit TRBD2. The germline V gene has CDR1 MNHNS and CDR2 SASEGT. With V trimmed by 8 bases and J by 2 bases, 6 bases remained unmatched. This CDR3 contains 14 residues. CDR3 amino acids: CASSVAGPTDTQYF. The CDR3 region has the DNA TGTGCCAGCTCAGTAGCGGGACCCACAGATACGCAGTATTTT.

This chain joins TRBV6-1 and TRBJ1-5, with a possible D match to TRBD1 (6 bases). The CDR3 runs to 17 residues. Germline CDR1 reads MNHNS; CDR2 reads SASEGT. Trimming took off 5 bases at V and 4 bases at J, with 21 bases between the two ends. The CDR3 DNA reads TGTGCCAGCAGTCTAGCGGACAGACCAAGGGGTAATCAGCCCCAGCATTTT. It specifies CASSLADRPRGNQPQHF.

V usage is TRBV30 and J usage is TRBJ1-5; the D is unclear. Germline V CDR1 and CDR2: GTSNPN, SVGIG (reference sequence). V was shortened by 2 bases and J by 4 bases, with 9 bases between the two germline ends. CDR3 length equals 13 residues. The CDR3 DNA sequence: TGTGCCTGGAGTAGGGAGGAGAATCAGCCCCAGCATTTT. This gives the protein CAWSREENQPQHF.

CDR3 sequence reads: CASSAPTSGTYEQYF. In nucleotides, the CDR3 is TGTGCCAGCAGTGCCCCGACTAGCGGGACCTACGAGCAGTACTTC. The rearrangement joins TRBV2 to TRBJ2-7; 11 bases map to TRBD2. Trimming took 4 bases from V and 2 from J; bases not matched to a gene: 4. CDR3 size: 15 residues. Germline V CDR1 and CDR2: SNHLY, FYNNEI.

The J gene is TRBJ2-3, the V gene TRBV7-6, with 15 bases fitting TRBD2. J lost 1 base, V lost 1 base, and 6 bases had no gene match. CDR1 SGHVS and CDR2 FNYEAQ come from the germline V gene. The CDR3 is 19 amino acids. CDR3 in amino acids: CASSLGGLAGGYGTDTQYF. In DNA form, the CDR3 reads TGTGCCAGCAGCTTAGGAGGACTAGCGGGGGGGTACGGCACAGATACGCAGTATTTT.

This chain uses TRBV2 with TRBJ2-3; TRBD2 matches at 12 bases. Germline CDR1 reads SNHLY; CDR2 reads FYNNEI. The V and J ends lost 6 bases and 5 bases, in that order; junction bases with no gene match: 0. The CDR3 has 13 amino acids. The CDR3 loop reads CASRTSGRDTQYF. The CDR3 DNA follows: TGTGCCAGCAGGACTAGCGGGAGAGATACGCAGTATTTT.

The gene calls are TRBV19 and TRBJ1-5; weak D call: TRBD1 (6 bases). The CDR3 runs 16 residues. Germline CDR1 and CDR2: LNHDA and SQIVND (reference sequence). Trimming stripped 6 bases from V and 3 bases from J, with 18 bases between. The CDR3 sequence is CASRSLMSGDNQPQHF. The CDR3, as DNA: TGTGCCAGTAGATCCCTGATGTCAGGGGACAATCAGCCCCAGCATTTT.

This clonotype was observed a handful of times. This chain uses TRBV24-1 with TRBJ2-5; 8 nucleotides align to TRBD1. Germline CDR1 and CDR2: KGHDR and SFDVKD. There are 14 residues in the CDR3. The V and J ends lost 2 bases and 5 bases, in that order; junction bases with no gene match: 3. The CDR3 DNA sequence: TGTGCCACCAGTGATTCTCAGGGGGCGGAGACCCAGTACTTC. Translating it yields CATSDSQGAETQYF.

The V gene is TRBV18, the J gene TRBJ1-2, with 9 positions matching TRBD1. The trim removed 6 bases at V and 6 bases at J, leaving 2 bases unmatched. Germline V gene data show CDR1 as KGHSH and CDR2 as LQKENI. CDR3 size: 12 residues. CDR3 coding DNA: TGTGCCAGCTCGCGACAGGGGGATGGCTACACCTTC. Protein product: CASSRQGDGYTF.

This clonotype was counted only a few times. Its ends do not fully match the called genes, so a read error is possible. The V gene is TRBV10-3, the J gene TRBJ1-5, with D uncertain. The CDR3 length is 12 residues. CDR1 and CDR2 (germline): ENHRY, SYGVKD. The CDR3 coding sequence is TGTGCCAGCAGTGAAGCGGAGGGGCCCCAGCATTTT. The encoded protein is CASSEAEGPQHF.

Only one count was recorded for this clonotype. J is TRBJ2-5 and V is TRBV20-1, with 10 bases that match TRBD1. Germline CDR1 reads DFQATT; CDR2 reads SNEGSKA (reference sequence). Trimming removed 5 bases from V and 3 bases from J; junction bases left unmatched: 6. The CDR3 covers 14 residues. The CDR3 sequence: CSAAPGTGEETQYF. The CDR3 DNA sequence: TGCAGTGCTGCTCCCGGGACAGGGGAAGAGACCCAGTACTTC.

The chain couples TRBV14 to TRBJ1-1, with D uncertain. Germline lookup yields CDR1 SGHDN and CDR2 FVKESK. The CDR3 spans 13 residues. Trimming took off 2 bases at V and 5 bases at J, with 9 bases between the two ends. The CDR3 nucleotides read TGTGCCAGCAGCCAAAACATTAAGACTGAAGCTTTCTTT. Translated, it gives CASSQNIKTEAFF.

The rearrangement links TRBV19 to TRBJ1-5; D is undetermined. The CDR3 has 14 residues. The V and J ends lost 6 bases and 3 bases respectively, with 12 bases between them. The germline CDR1 and CDR2 sequences are LNHDA and SQIVND (reference sequence). In DNA, the CDR3 is TGTGCCAGTAGGGGGTCCTCCCTCAATCAGCCCCAGCATTTT. Its translation is CASRGSSLNQPQHF.

This chain joins TRBV19 and TRBJ1-1; perhaps TRBD1 as D (6 bases). Trimming took 1 base from V and 0 from J, leaving 9 bases between them. CDR3 length equals 15 residues. The V gene's germline CDR1 is LNHDA and CDR2 SQIVND (reference sequence). The CDR3 DNA reads TGTGCCAGTAGTATAGTCGGACAGCTGAACACTGAAGCTTTCTTT. Translation: CASSIVGQLNTEAFF.

As concerns this clonotype: With a much larger clone just one base away, this may be a read error. V gene TRBV19 combines with J gene TRBJ1-1, with TRBD1 matching 8 bases. This CDR3 comprises 16 residues. Germline V gives CDR1 LNHDA, CDR2 SQIVND (reference sequence). Trimming removed 6 bases from V and 5 bases from J; junction bases left unmatched: 14. CDR3 amino acids: CASRGGRTGSKTEAFF. CDR3 nucleotide sequence: TGTGCCAGTAGGGGGGGGCGGACAGGGTCTAAGACTGAAGCTTTCTTT. Filled out from reference TRBV19 and TRBJ1-1, the complete variable domain reads DGGITQSPKYLFRKEGQNVTLSCEQNLNHDAMYWYRQDPGQGLRLIYYSQIVNDFQKGDIAEGYSVSREKKESFPLTVTSAQKNPTAFYLCASRGGRTGSKTEAFFGQGTRLTVV.

This clonotype was picked up a small number of times. The rearrangement joins TRBV27 to TRBJ1-2; no firm D call. V gave up 5 bases and J gave up 3 bases, with 16 bases separating them. The V gene's germline CDR1 is MNHEY and CDR2 SMNVEV (reference sequence). CDR3 size: 15 residues. The CDR3 spells CASSGGGVGDYGYTF. CDR3 bases: TGTGCCAGCAGTGGCGGTGGGGTCGGGGACTATGGCTACACCTTC.